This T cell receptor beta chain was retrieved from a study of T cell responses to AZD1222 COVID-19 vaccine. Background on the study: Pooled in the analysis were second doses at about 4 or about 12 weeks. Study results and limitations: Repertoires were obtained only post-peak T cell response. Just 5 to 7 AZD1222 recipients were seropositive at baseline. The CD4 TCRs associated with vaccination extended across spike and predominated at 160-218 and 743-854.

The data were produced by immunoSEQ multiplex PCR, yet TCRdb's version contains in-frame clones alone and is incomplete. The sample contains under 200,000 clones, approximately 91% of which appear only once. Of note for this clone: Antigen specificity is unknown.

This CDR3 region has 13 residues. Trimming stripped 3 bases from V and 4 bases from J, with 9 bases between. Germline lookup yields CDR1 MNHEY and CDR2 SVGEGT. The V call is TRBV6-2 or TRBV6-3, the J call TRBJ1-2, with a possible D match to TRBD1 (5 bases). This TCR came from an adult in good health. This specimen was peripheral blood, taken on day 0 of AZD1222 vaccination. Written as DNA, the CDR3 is TGTGCCAGCAGTTATAACACAGGCTATGGCTACACCTTC. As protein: CASSYNTGYGYTF.